Below, 7 T cell receptor beta chains from the same sample are listed, as sequenced in a study of T cells after yellow fever vaccination. TCRdb redid the calling of the 5' RACE reads with MiXCR, one entry per CDR3 protein. This sample has a few hundred thousand distinct CDR3 sequences, with 15% to 20% found just once. The source material was PBMCs, sampled before the yellow fever booster vaccination. The receptors derive from a man younger than 35 who received the YFV17D yellow fever vaccine.

The chain uses TRBV5-1 and TRBJ2-3; 8 bases line up with TRBD1. The CDR3 length is 19 residues. The junction had 12 bases not matched to a gene; V was cut back by 0 bases and J by 0 bases. Germline V lookup: CDR1 SGHRS, CDR2 YFSETQ. The CDR3 loop reads CASSLEGTGVASSTDTQYF. The DNA for the CDR3 is TGCGCCAGCAGCTTGGAAGGGACAGGCGTCGCCTCTAGCACAGATACGCAGTATTTT.

V usage is TRBV6-5 and J usage is TRBJ2-7; the D gene is possibly TRBD1 (6 bases). The V gene's germline CDR1 is MNHEY and CDR2 SVGAGI. Trimming cost V 0 bases and J 6 bases, with 12 bases left between them. The length of the CDR3 is 14 residues. CDR3 in amino acids: CASSYSIVGGEQYF. The DNA of the CDR3 is TGTGCCAGCAGTTACTCGATAGTAGGGGGCGAGCAGTACTTC.

This clonotype was counted only a few times. The chain employs TRBV10-3 and TRBJ2-2, with D possibly being TRBD1 (6 bases). The germline V gene encodes CDR1 ENHRY and CDR2 SYGVKD. The CDR3 runs 13 residues. Trimming stripped 6 bases from V and 4 bases from J, with 9 bases between. CDR3: CAIRDSPTGELFF. In nucleotides, the CDR3 is TGTGCCATCAGGGACAGCCCCACCGGGGAGCTGTTTTTT.

For this clonotype: Relative to the germline gene, one junction end is altered; a read error may explain this. The rearrangement joins TRBV4-2 to TRBJ2-3; 12 positions match TRBD2. Germline V gives CDR1 LGHNA, CDR2 YNFKEQ. CDR3 length: 16 residues. DNA for the CDR3: TGTGCCAGCAGCCACCCGACTAGCGGGGGCACAGATACGCATTATTTT. Translated, it gives CASSHPTSGGTDTHYF.

The chain carries TRBV7-2 and TRBJ1-2; possibly TRBD1 for D (6 bases). V lost 5 bases to trimming and J lost 3 bases, with 13 bases between them. From germline, CDR1 is SGHTA and CDR2 FQGNSA. The CDR3 loop spans 14 amino acids. The CDR3 DNA sequence: TGTGCCAGCAGCGCCGCACAGGGATACTATGGCTACACCTTC. Its translation is CASSAAQGYYGYTF. The variable domain in full, completed from reference TRBV7-2 and TRBJ1-2, reads GAGVSQSPSNKVTEKGKDVELRCDPISGHTALYWYRQSLGQGLEFLIYFQGNSAPDKSGLPSDRFSAERTGGSVSTLTIQRTQQEDSAVYLCASSAAQGYYGYTFGSGTRLTVV.

This clonotype was seen more than once but under ten times. The gene calls are TRBV20-1 and TRBJ1-3; tentatively, D is TRBD1 (6 bases). V shed 4 bases and J shed 4 bases, with 14 bases lying between them. In germline, CDR1 is DFQATT, CDR2 SNEGSKA (reference sequence). The CDR3 has 14 residues. The CDR3: CSANPGDGGNTIYF. The CDR3 DNA is TGCAGTGCTAATCCAGGGGATGGGGGAAACACCATATATTTT.

The rearrangement links TRBV5-1 to TRBJ2-7; D is uncertain. V dropped 4 bases and J dropped 2 bases, with 7 bases sitting between them. The CDR3 totals 12 residues. CDR1 is SGHRS and CDR2 is YFSETQ in the germline V gene. CDR3 amino acids: CASSRETYEQYF. CDR3 coding DNA: TGCGCCAGCAGCAGAGAAACCTACGAGCAGTACTTC.